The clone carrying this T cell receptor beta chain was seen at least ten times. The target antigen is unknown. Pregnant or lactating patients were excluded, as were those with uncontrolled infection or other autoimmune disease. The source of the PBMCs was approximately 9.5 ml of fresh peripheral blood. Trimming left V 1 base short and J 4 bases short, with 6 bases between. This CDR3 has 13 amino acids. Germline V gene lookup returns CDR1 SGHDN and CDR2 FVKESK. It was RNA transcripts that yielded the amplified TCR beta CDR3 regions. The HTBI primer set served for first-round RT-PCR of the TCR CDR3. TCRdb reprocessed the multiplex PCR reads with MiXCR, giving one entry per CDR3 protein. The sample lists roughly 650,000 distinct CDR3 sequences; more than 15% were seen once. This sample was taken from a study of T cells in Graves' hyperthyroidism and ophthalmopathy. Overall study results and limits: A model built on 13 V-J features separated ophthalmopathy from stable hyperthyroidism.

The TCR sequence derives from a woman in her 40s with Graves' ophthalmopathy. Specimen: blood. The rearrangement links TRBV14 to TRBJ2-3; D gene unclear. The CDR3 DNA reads TGTGCCAGCAGCCAAGCTCGCGCAGATACGCAGTATTTT. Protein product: CASSQARADTQYF.